This T cell receptor beta chain stems from a study of radiotherapy plus CTLA-4 blockade in lung cancer listed by TCRdb under 2018. For the wider study: Objective responses were observed in 15% to 20% of enrolled patients, and disease control was achieved in around 30%.

About this clone itself: Its specific antigen is unknown. It has no much larger one-base neighbor in the sample; base qualities were not kept.

Focal radiation therapy combined with CTLA-4 blockade (ipilimumab) was tested in patients with chemo-refractory metastatic non-small-cell lung cancer. The library was produced with the immunoSEQ multiplex PCR assay. This immuneACCESS table, as held by TCRdb, lists in-frame sequences with V and J called but not all clones. Of the missing ones, under half trace to an unresolved V gene in checked studies; the others have no known cause. Here the sample has about 77,000 clones; around 74% occur a single time. The leading ten clones occupy approximately 10% of the sample. The germline V gene provides CDR1 MNHNS and CDR2 SASEGT. From the cysteine through the phenylalanine, the CDR3 covers 14 amino acids. Only the CDR3 portion is preserved as DNA: 42 bases, with reading frame beginning at the first base. Trimming leaves V shorter by 8 bases and J shorter by 6 bases, with the junction holding 6 bases beyond the gene matches.

The paper's findings and limits, for the study overall: After treatment with radiotherapy and ipilimumab, TCR clones that originated in tumors expanded in peripheral blood. Increased serum interferon-beta after radiation, together with early dynamic changes in blood T cell clones, were reported to be the strongest predictors of response.

The chain links TRBV6-1 with TRBJ2-2, with TRBD1 identical over 10 junction bases. The TCR was taken from a human donor with non-small cell lung cancer whose response to radiotherapy plus ipilimumab could not be evaluated. The source material was peripheral blood, sampled from a patient treated with radiotherapy plus ipilimumab. The DNA is as follows: TGTGCCAGCGGGACAGGGGATGGCGCCGGGGAGCTGTTTTTT. This codes for CASGTGDGAGELFF.